The text below deals with one T cell receptor beta chain. Its antigen is unidentified. CDR1 and CDR2 from the germline V gene are GTSNPN and SVGIG (reference sequence). The CDR3 extends over 14 amino acids. V lost 8 bases and J lost 4; bases outside the gene matches: 4. The sample is drawn from a study of cytomegalovirus exposure and HLA in healthy donors. The PCR made use of 60 Vbeta and 13 Jbeta primers. Here immunoSEQ multiplex PCR was the method, and the copy in TCRdb shows in-frame clones only, minus some. This table holds about 150,000 clones, around four fifths found once. Study-wide results and caveats: CMV antigen specificity of three CMV-associated chains was confirmed in vitro.

The sample comprised PBMCs. The receptor's source is a woman in her twenties or thirties in good health and CMV-seropositive. V is TRBV30 and J is TRBJ2-6, with 11 bases matching TRBD1. CDR3 nucleotide sequence: TGTGCCGGGACAGGGGGTGCGGGGGCCAACGTCCTGACTTTC. Encoded protein: CAGTGGAGANVLTF.